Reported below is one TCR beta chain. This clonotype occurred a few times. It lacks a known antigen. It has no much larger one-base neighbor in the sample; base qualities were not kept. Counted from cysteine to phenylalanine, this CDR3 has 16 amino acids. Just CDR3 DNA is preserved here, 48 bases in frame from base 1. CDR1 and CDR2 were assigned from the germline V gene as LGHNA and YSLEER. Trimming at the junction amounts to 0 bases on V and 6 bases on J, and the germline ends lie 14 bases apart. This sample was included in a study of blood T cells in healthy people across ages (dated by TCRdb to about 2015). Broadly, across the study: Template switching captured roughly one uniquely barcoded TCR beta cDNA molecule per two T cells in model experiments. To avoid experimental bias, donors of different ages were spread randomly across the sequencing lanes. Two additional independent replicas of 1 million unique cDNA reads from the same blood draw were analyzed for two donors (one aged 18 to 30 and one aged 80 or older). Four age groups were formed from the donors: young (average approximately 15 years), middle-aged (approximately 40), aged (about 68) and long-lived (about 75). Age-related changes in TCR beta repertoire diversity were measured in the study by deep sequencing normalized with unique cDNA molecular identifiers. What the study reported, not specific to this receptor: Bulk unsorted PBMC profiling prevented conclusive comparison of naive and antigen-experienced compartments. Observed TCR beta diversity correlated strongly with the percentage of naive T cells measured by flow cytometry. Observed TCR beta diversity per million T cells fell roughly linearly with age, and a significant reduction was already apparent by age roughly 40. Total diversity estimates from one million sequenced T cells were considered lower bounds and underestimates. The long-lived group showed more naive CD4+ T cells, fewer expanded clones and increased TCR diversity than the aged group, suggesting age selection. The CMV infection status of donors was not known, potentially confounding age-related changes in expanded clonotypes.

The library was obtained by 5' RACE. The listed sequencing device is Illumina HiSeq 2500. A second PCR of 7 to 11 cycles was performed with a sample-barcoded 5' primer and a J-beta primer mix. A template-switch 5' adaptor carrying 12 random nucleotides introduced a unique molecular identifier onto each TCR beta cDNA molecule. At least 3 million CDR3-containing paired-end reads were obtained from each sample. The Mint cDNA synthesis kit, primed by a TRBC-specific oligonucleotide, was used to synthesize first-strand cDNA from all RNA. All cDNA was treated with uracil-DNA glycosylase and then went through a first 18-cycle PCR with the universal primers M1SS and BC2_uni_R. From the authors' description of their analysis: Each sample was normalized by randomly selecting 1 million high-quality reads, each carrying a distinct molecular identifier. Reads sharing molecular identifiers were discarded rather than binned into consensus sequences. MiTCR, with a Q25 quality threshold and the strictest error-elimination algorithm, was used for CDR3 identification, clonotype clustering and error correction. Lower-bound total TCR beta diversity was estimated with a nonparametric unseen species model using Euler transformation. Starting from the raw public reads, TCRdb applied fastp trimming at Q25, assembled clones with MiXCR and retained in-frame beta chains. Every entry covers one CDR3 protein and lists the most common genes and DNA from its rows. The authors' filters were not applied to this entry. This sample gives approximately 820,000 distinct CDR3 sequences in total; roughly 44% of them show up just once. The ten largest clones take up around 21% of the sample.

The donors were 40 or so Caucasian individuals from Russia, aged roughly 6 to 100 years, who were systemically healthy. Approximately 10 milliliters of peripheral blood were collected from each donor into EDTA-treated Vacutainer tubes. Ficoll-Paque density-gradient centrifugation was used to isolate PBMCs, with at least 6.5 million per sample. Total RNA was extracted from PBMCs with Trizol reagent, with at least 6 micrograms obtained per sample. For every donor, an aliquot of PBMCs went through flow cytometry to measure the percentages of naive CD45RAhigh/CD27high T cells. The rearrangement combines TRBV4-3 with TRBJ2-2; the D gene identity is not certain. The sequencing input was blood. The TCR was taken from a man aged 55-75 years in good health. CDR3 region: CASSQDLGLESGELFF. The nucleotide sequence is TGCGCCAGCAGCCAAGACCTCGGGCTAGAGTCCGGGGAGCTGTTTTTT.